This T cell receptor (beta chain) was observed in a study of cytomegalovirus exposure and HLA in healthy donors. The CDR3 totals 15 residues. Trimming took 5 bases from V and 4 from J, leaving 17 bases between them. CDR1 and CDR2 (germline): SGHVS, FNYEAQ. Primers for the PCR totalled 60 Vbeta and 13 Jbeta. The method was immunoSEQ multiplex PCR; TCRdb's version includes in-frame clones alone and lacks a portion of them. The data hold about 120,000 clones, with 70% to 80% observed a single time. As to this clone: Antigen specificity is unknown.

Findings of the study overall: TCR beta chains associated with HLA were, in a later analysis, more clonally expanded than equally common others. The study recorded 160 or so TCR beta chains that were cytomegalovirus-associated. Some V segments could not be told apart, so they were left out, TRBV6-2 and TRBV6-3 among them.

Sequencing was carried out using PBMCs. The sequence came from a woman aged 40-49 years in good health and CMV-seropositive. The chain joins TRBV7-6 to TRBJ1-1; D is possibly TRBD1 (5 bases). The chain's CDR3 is CASSPILGRATEAFF. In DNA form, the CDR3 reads TGTGCCAGCAGCCCCATATTAGGCAGGGCCACTGAAGCTTTCTTT. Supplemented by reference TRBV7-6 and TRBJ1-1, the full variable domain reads GAGVSQSPRYKVTKRGQDVALRCDPISGHVSLYWYRQALGQGPEFLTYFNYEAQQDKSGLPNDRFSAERPEGSISTLTIQRTEQRDSAMYRCASSPILGRATEAFFGQGTRLTVV.